The 27 T cell receptor beta chains given below trace back to one sample, sequenced in a study of cytomegalovirus exposure and HLA in healthy donors (dated by TCRdb to between 2016 and 2019). To prepare the library, the immunoSEQ multiplex PCR assay was applied. For the multiplex PCR, a mixture combining 60 forward primers for TCR Vbeta segments and 13 reverse primers for TCR Jbeta segments was used. The table comes from immuneACCESS by way of TCRdb, which keeps in-frame sequences with V and J called. Part of the clones is missing from these tables; in studies checked, under half for an unresolved V gene and the rest for unknown reasons. This sample is represented by some 160,000 clones; over 65% of them were singletons. The ten most abundant clones make up more than 2% of the sample. The source material was PBMCs. The receptors were sampled from a man between 60 and 75 years old in good health and CMV-seronegative.

The chain is built from TRBV5-5 and TRBJ1-1, with D tentatively TRBD1 (6 bases). Germline V gene lookup returns CDR1 SGHKS and CDR2 YYEKEE (reference sequence). The CDR3 spans 13 residues. V was shortened by 7 bases and J by 3 bases, with 13 bases between the two germline ends. In DNA form, the CDR3 reads TGTGCCAGCCAGGGGAGGGACGACACTGAAGCTTTCTTT. This codes for CASQGRDDTEAFF.

With respect to this clone: One junction end does not reproduce the germline sequence, and a read error may be involved. This sequence joins TRBV7-9 and TRBJ2-2; tentatively, D is TRBD2 (6 bases). Germline V CDR1 and CDR2: SEHNR, FQNEAQ (reference sequence). The length of the CDR3 is 15 residues. The CDR3 is CSSRLGGPNTGELFF. CDR3 in DNA: TGTTCCAGCAGGTTGGGGGGACCAAACACCGGGGAGCTGTTTTTT.

This clone appeared a few times. The chain links TRBV12-5 to TRBJ2-1; 9 bases agree with TRBD2. The CDR3 length is 13 residues. Germline V gene lookup returns CDR1 LGHNT and CDR2 FRNRAP. V was clipped by 2 bases and J by 9 bases; unmatched bases: 2. CDR3 protein: CASGLNSGSEQFF. The CDR3 nucleotides are TGTGCTAGTGGTTTGAATAGCGGGAGTGAGCAGTTCTTC.

The rearrangement uses TRBV4-3 and TRBJ2-1; 9 positions agree with TRBD2. Germline assignment: CDR1 LGHNA and CDR2 YSLEER. This CDR3 is built from 16 residues. V was clipped by 0 bases and J by 3 bases; unmatched bases: 3. The CDR3 region is CASSQEGTSFYNEQFF. CDR3 sequence (DNA): TGCGCCAGCAGCCAAGAGGGGACTAGCTTCTACAATGAGCAGTTCTTC.

This clone was seen only once. Relative to the germline gene, one junction end is altered; a read error may explain this. This chain connects TRBV30 to TRBJ1-4; D not certain. CDR3 length equals 14 residues. Germline V gene lookup returns CDR1 GTSNPN and CDR2 SVGIG (reference sequence). CDR3 in amino acids: CAWRPGGSRRKTVF. CDR3 in DNA: TGTGCCTGGAGGCCAGGTGGGAGTAGGAGAAAAACTGTTTTT.

This rearrangement joins TRBV7-2 to TRBJ2-1, with 7 bases lining up with TRBD1. V trimming: 5 bases; J trimming: 12 bases; junction bases outside the gene matches: 7. CDR1 and CDR2 from the germline V gene are SGHTA and FQGNSA. The CDR3 has 12 amino acids. The CDR3 protein is CASSKGGGMQFF. As DNA, the CDR3 is TGTGCCAGCAGCAAAGGGGGCGGAATGCAGTTCTTC.

This clone was seen more than once but under ten times. This chain uses TRBV7-3 with TRBJ2-3, with 8 bases lining up with TRBD1. V lost 1 base to trimming and J lost 3 bases; unmatched junction nucleotides: 3. Germline CDR1 reads SGHTA; CDR2 reads FQGTGA. CDR3 length: 15 residues. This CDR3 is CASSLNRGETDTQYF. DNA for the CDR3: TGTGCCAGCAGCTTAAACAGGGGGGAAACAGATACGCAGTATTTT.

The V call is TRBV2, the J call TRBJ2-5, with TRBD1 matching 9 bases. With V trimmed by 6 bases and J by 1 base, 6 bases remained unmatched. The CDR3 has 15 amino acids. The germline CDR1 and CDR2 sequences are SNHLY and FYNNEI. DNA for the CDR3: TGTGCCAGCAGCCCCGGGACAGGGTTCCAAGAGACCCAGTACTTC. Amino acids: CASSPGTGFQETQYF.

In its sample, this clone ranks as large (0.1 to 1%). Other DNA sequences of this sample code for an identical CDR3. The chain is built from TRBV6-1 and TRBJ1-4; TRBD1 is a possible D gene (6 bases). Germline V CDR1 and CDR2: MNHNS, SASEGT. With 1 base removed from V and 6 bases from J, the gap between germline ends came to 9 bases. The CDR3 covers 14 residues. CDR3 DNA: TGTGCCAGCAGTGAAGACAGGGCTTATGAAAAACTGTTTTTT. As protein: CASSEDRAYEKLFF.

The CDR3 here is CASSSARGGGYTF. The CDR3 DNA follows: TGTGCCAGCAGCTCGGCCCGCGGGGGCGGCTACACCTTC. V and J are TRBV7-9 and TRBJ1-2, with D tentatively TRBD1 (6 bases). The CDR3 contains 13 residues. Germline V gene lookup returns CDR1 SEHNR and CDR2 FQNEAQ (reference sequence). V was pared by 4 bases and J by 8 bases, with 14 bases between.

As DNA, the CDR3 is TGTGCCAGCAGCCGAGGTACCAAACACCTACTATACAATGAGCAGTTCTTC. Amino acids: CASSRGTKHLLYNEQFF. The V and J genes are TRBV7-9 and TRBJ2-1; unclear D gene. The CDR3 sequence is 17 residues long. V shed 5 bases and J shed 4 bases, with 21 bases lying between them. Germline values: CDR1 SEHNR, CDR2 FQNEAQ (reference sequence).

The chain uses TRBV10-1 and TRBJ2-7; D ambiguous. Trimming left V 7 bases short and J 2 bases short, with 18 bases between. This CDR3 contains 15 residues. Germline assignment: CDR1 WNHNN and CDR2 SYGVQD (reference sequence). CDR3 coding DNA: TGCGCCAGCAATCTCCGGGTTGCCCGCACCTACGAGCAGTACTTC. Its protein product is CASNLRVARTYEQYF.

This clone was detected only a few times. This rearrangement joins TRBV19 to TRBJ2-1; TRBD1 might be the D (7 bases). This CDR3 is 15 amino acids long. Germline-derived CDR1 and CDR2 are LNHDA and SQIVND (reference sequence). V gave up 8 bases and J gave up 2 bases, with 16 bases separating them. The CDR3 reads CASAIQGTPYNEQFF. The CDR3 DNA is TGTGCCAGTGCAATACAGGGGACTCCCTACAATGAGCAGTTCTTC.

This sequence joins TRBV10-3 and TRBJ2-2; 9 bases agree with TRBD1. V lost 5 bases to trimming and J lost 3 bases; unmatched junction nucleotides: 4. CDR1 is ENHRY and CDR2 is SYGVKD in the germline V gene. The CDR3 totals 15 residues. The CDR3 spells CAISLRDRDTGELFF. In DNA form, the CDR3 reads TGTGCCATCAGTCTCCGGGACAGGGACACCGGGGAGCTGTTTTTT.

This clone has just a few counts. V is TRBV7-2 and J is TRBJ2-7; tentatively, D is TRBD2 (5 bases). V was pared by 3 bases and J by 2 bases, with 8 bases between. This CDR3 contains 13 residues. CDR1 is SGHTA and CDR2 is FQGNSA in the germline V gene. This CDR3 reads CASSFSGAYEQYF. CDR3 sequence (DNA): TGTGCCAGCAGCTTCTCCGGGGCCTACGAGCAGTACTTC.

Note on this clone: The junction and the germline gene differ at one end; a read error may be behind it. The gene calls are TRBV19 and TRBJ1-5, with 8 bases that match TRBD1. This CDR3 is 14 amino acids long. Germline assignment: CDR1 LNHDA and CDR2 SQIVND (reference sequence). CDR3 DNA sequence: TGTGCCTCCCGGATACAGGGGGTCGGGCAGCCCCAGAATTTT. Its translation: CASRIQGVGQPQNF.

The rearrangement joins TRBV5-6 to TRBJ2-1; no clear D gene. Germline values: CDR1 SGHDT, CDR2 YYEEEE. The CDR3 length is 12 residues. The V end was cut by 0 bases, the J end by 7 bases, with 5 bases between. CDR3 coding DNA: TGTGCCAGCAGCTTGGTAGAGAATGAGCAGTTCTTC. Amino acid sequence: CASSLVENEQFF.

J is TRBJ1-1 and V is TRBV19, with 7 positions matching TRBD1. CDR1 is LNHDA and CDR2 is SQIVND in the germline V gene (reference sequence). The CDR3 consists of 13 residues. J lost 8 bases, V lost 3 bases, and 6 bases had no gene match. CDR3 sequence reads: CASSMRSQGEAFF. The CDR3 nucleotides are TGTGCCAGTAGTATGAGGTCACAGGGGGAAGCTTTCTTT.

The CDR3 is CASSFEGAGNTIYF. The CDR3 DNA sequence: TGTGCCAGCAGCTTCGAGGGGGCGGGAAACACCATATATTTT. The chain employs TRBV7-3 and TRBJ1-3; 7 bases match TRBD1. Germline assignment: CDR1 SGHTA and CDR2 FQGTGA. The CDR3 is made up of 14 amino acids. V lost 3 bases, J lost 4 bases, and 3 bases stayed unmatched.

This clone occurred once. The gene calls are TRBV7-9 and TRBJ2-1, with D perhaps TRBD2 (6 bases). The CDR3 runs 17 residues. The V gene lost 3 bases and the J gene lost 6 bases, with 21 bases spanning the gap. Looked up from germline, CDR1 is SEHNR and CDR2 is FQNEAQ (reference sequence). The CDR3 region is CASSFGFGRLASNEQFF. The CDR3 nucleotides read TGTGCCAGCAGCTTTGGGTTCGGGCGGCTAGCGAGCAATGAGCAGTTCTTC.

This clone was found a few times. The genes are TRBV10-3 and TRBJ2-3; TRBD2 matches at 10 bases. Trimming took 2 bases from V and 3 from J; bases not matched to a gene: 8. The CDR3 is 17 residues long. The germline CDR1 and CDR2 sequences are ENHRY and SYGVKD. The CDR3 reads CAISEPGLADKTDTQYF. The CDR3 DNA follows: TGTGCCATCAGTGAGCCCGGACTAGCGGACAAAACAGATACGCAGTATTTT.

The count of this clone is one. This chain connects TRBV5-6 to TRBJ1-3; 7 bases line up with TRBD1. This CDR3 has 14 amino acids. V lost 4 bases and J lost 4; bases outside the gene matches: 5. Looked up from germline, CDR1 is SGHDT and CDR2 is YYEEEE. CDR3 sequence reads: CASSPGQLGNTIYF. The CDR3 region has the DNA TGTGCCAGCAGCCCGGGACAGCTAGGAAACACCATATATTTT. Full variable domain (remainder filled in from reference TRBV5-6 and TRBJ1-3): DAGVTQSPTHLIKTRGQQVTLRCSPKSGHDTVSWYQQALGQGPQFIFQYYEEEERQRGNFPDRFSGHQFPNYSSELNVNALLLGDSALYLCASSPGQLGNTIYFGEGSWLTVV.

The CDR3 here is CASSPDRTVVPQYF. CDR3 bases: TGCGCCAGCAGCCCGGACAGGACCGTGGTGCCCCAGTACTTC. V usage is TRBV4-3 and J usage is TRBJ2-5, with 7 bases that match TRBD1. Germline V gene sequence: CDR1 LGHNA, CDR2 YSLEER. J was trimmed by 9 bases and V by 4 bases; bases with no gene match: 11. The CDR3 is 14 amino acids.

This clone showed up just a few times. The rearrangement links TRBV18 to TRBJ1-5; 7 nucleotides match TRBD1. The CDR3 length is 15 residues. The V and J ends lost 5 bases and 7 bases, in that order; junction bases with no gene match: 11. The germline V gene has CDR1 KGHSH and CDR2 LQKENI. The CDR3 region is CASSKDRELVQPQHF. The DNA of the CDR3 is TGTGCCAGCTCAAAAGACAGGGAATTAGTACAGCCCCAGCATTTT.

V and J are TRBV13 and TRBJ1-2; 8 bases agree with TRBD1. The junction had 9 bases not matched to a gene; V was cut back by 5 bases and J by 4 bases. CDR3 length: 15 amino acids. Germline V CDR1 and CDR2: PRHDT, FYEKMQ (reference sequence). CDR3 bases: TGTGCCAGCAGCAGGCGGACAGGGCGGACCTATGGCTACACCTTC. It encodes CASSRRTGRTYGYTF.

The rearrangement links TRBV29-1 to TRBJ2-1, with TRBD1 identical over 8 bases. Germline V gene sequence: CDR1 SQVTM, CDR2 ANQGSEA. The CDR3 spans 14 residues. V lost 7 bases and J lost 7; bases outside the gene matches: 12. The CDR3 reads CSAARQGSVNEQFF. The CDR3, as DNA: TGCAGCGCTGCCAGACAGGGGTCGGTGAATGAGCAGTTCTTC.

The CDR3 nucleotides read TGTGCCAGCAGCTTGGAAAGGGGAATCCTATACACTGAAGCTTTCTTT. Protein sequence: CASSLERGILYTEAFF. The J gene is TRBJ1-1, the V gene TRBV5-4; D is perhaps TRBD1 (5 bases). Germline V gene lookup returns CDR1 SGHNT and CDR2 YYREEE (reference sequence). The CDR3 loop spans 16 amino acids. With 0 bases removed from V and 3 bases from J, the gap between germline ends came to 15 bases.